A selection of T cell receptor beta chains follows, all from one sample in a study of shared clonotypes between healthy human individuals. Sequenced by immunoSEQ multiplex PCR; TCRdb stores in-frame clones only, minus some. The sample holds roughly 2 million clones, about 94% seen once. The material sequenced was naive CD4+ T cells sorted from blood. The receptor source for this set is a man younger than 30 in good health. Both conserved end residues are part of each CDR3. A D gene is named only where the DNA matches it firmly. Clone size appears in some rows only: once, few, many, or a class for an expanded clone.

14	TRBV9	once	TRBJ1-2	-	CASSVDNRAGGYTF	TGTGCCAGCAGCGTAGATAACAGGGCGGGTGGCTACACCTTC
12	TRBV5-1	-	TRBJ1-2	-	CASSATWNGYTF	TGCGCCAGCAGCGCCACTTGGAATGGCTACACCTTC
14	TRBV6-5	once	TRBJ1-2	-	CASRNIGTSYGYTF	TGTGCCAGCAGGAATATCGGGACAAGCTATGGCTACACCTTC
15	TRBV19	-	TRBJ2-2	-	CASSIIGSRAGELFF	TGTGCCAGTAGTATAATAGGGAGTAGGGCCGGGGAGCTGTTTTTT
15	TRBV19	-	TRBJ2-3	TRBD2	CASIRLAGRSDTQYF	TGTGCCAGTATCCGACTAGCGGGACGTTCAGATACGCAGTATTTT
11	TRBV28	-	TRBJ2-7	-	CASSFGYEQYF	TGTGCCAGCAGTTTCGGGTACGAGCAGTACTTC
14	TRBV30	-	TRBJ2-5	-	CAWSVQRRRETQYF	TGTGCCTGGAGTGTACAAAGGAGAAGAGAGACCCAGTACTTC
17	TRBV5-1	-	TRBJ2-1	-	CASSLVGEQLAYNEQFF	TGCGCCAGCAGCTTGGTCGGGGAGCAACTTGCCTACAATGAGCAGTTCTTC
15	TRBV6-1	-	TRBJ1-5	-	CASSGTEKGNQPQHF	TGTGCCAGCAGTGGGACGGAAAAGGGCAATCAGCCCCAGCATTTT
15	TRBV27	-	TRBJ1-2	TRBD1	CASSFGRDRAYGYTF	TGTGCCAGCAGTTTTGGCCGGGACAGAGCTTATGGCTACACCTTC
11	TRBV30	-	TRBJ2-7	TRBD1	CAGQGSYEQYF	TGTGCTGGACAGGGTTCCTACGAGCAGTACTTC
15	TRBV30	-	TRBJ2-6	-	CAWSVGVSGANVLTF	TGTGCCTGGAGTGTCGGAGTCTCTGGGGCCAACGTCCTGACTTTC
13	TRBV5-1	-	TRBJ2-7	TRBD1	CASQTGPSYEQYF	TGCGCCAGTCAGACAGGGCCCTCCTACGAGCAGTACTTC
15	TRBV4-3	once	TRBJ2-7	-	CASSQDQLDSYEQYF	TGCGCCAGCAGCCAAGATCAACTAGACTCCTACGAGCAGTACTTC
15	TRBV11-2	-	TRBJ2-3	-	CASSLSGTYTDTQYF	TGTGCCAGCAGCTTATCCGGGACGTATACAGATACGCAGTATTTT
14	TRBV30	-	TRBJ1-2	TRBD1	CAQRKQGAYYGYTF	TGTGCCCAGAGAAAACAGGGGGCTTACTATGGCTACACCTTC
13	TRBV28	-	TRBJ2-3	-	CASGGGGTDTQYF	TGTGCCAGCGGGGGTGGGGGCACAGATACGCAGTATTTT